This T cell receptor (beta chain) was sequenced for a study of blood T cell repertoires in COVID-19. The trim removed 5 bases at V and 0 bases at J, leaving 11 bases unmatched. The CDR3 loop spans 18 amino acids. Germline V gives CDR1 MNHEY, CDR2 SVGEGT. The table came from immunoSEQ multiplex PCR; TCRdb's copy has only in-frame clones and leaves some out. The repertoire has under 250,000 clones, around 90% of them found once; the top ten carry 0.8% to 0.95%. The sequence came from a man aged 30 to 45 with COVID-19, enrolled during active disease. The sample taken for sequencing was peripheral blood. V is TRBV6-2 or TRBV6-3 and J is TRBJ2-3; 10 nucleotides agree with TRBD2. The CDR3 here is CASSDYLAGGPSTDTQYF. For the CDR3, the DNA is TGTGCCAGCAGTGACTACTTAGCGGGGGGTCCTAGCACAGATACGCAGTATTTT.